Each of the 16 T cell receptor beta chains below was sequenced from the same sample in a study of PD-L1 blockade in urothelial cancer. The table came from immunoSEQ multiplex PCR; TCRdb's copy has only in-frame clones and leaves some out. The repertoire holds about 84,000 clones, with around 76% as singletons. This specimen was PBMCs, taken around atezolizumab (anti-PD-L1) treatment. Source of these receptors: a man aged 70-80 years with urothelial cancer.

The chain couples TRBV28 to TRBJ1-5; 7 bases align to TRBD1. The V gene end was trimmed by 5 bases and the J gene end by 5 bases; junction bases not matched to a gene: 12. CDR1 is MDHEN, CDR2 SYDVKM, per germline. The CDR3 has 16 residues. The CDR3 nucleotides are TGTGCCAGCAGTCCGATAAGCCGGGACAGAGATCAGCCCCAGCATTTT. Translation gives CASSPISRDRDQPQHF.

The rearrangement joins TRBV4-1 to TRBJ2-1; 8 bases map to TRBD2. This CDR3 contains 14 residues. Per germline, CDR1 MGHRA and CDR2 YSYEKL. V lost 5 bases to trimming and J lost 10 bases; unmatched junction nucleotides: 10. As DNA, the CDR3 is TGCGCCAGCAGCAGCCCCGGGGGGGCAAGGGAGCAGTTCTTC. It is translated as CASSSPGGAREQFF.

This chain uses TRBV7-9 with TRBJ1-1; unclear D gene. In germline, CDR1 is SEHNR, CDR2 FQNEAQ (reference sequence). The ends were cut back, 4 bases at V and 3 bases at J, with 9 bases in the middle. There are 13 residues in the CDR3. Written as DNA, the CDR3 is TGTGCCAGCAGCTCTACGGTGGACACTGAAGCTTTCTTT. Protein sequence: CASSSTVDTEAFF.

CDR3 DNA: TGTGCCAGCAGCTTAGCGGCAGGGGCTACCGGGGAGCTGTTTTTT. Encoded protein: CASSLAAGATGELFF. The chain recombines TRBV7-8 with TRBJ2-2, with D maybe TRBD1 (6 bases). V gave up 0 bases and J gave up 5 bases, with 10 bases separating them. CDR3 length equals 15 residues. Germline CDR1 and CDR2: SGHVS and FQNEAQ.

CDR3 residues: CASSSESGTFYNEQFF. Written as DNA, the CDR3 is TGTGCCAGCAGCTCGGAGTCCGGGACTTTCTACAATGAGCAGTTCTTC. The V call is TRBV7-3, the J call TRBJ2-1; tentatively, D is TRBD2 (6 bases). CDR1 SGHTA and CDR2 FQGTGA come from the germline V gene. Trimming took off 4 bases at V and 3 bases at J, with 16 bases between the two ends. The CDR3 totals 16 residues.

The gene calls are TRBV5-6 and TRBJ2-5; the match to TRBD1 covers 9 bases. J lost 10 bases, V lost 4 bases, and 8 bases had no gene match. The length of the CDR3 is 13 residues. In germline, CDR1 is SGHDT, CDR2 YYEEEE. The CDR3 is CASSLGQGKIQYF. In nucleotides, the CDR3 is TGTGCCAGCAGCCTCGGACAGGGGAAGATCCAGTACTTC.

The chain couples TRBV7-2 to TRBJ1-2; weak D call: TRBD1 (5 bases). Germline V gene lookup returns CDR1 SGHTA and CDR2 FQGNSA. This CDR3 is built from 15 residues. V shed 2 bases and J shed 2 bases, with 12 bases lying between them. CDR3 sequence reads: CASSLTGHRNYGYTF. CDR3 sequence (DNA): TGTGCCAGCAGCTTAACAGGACACCGGAACTATGGCTACACCTTC.

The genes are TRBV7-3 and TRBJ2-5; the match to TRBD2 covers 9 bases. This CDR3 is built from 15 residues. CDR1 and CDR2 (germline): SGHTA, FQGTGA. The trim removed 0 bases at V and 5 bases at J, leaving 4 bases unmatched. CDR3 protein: CASSLTGREGETQYF. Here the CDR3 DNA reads TGTGCCAGCAGCTTAACCGGGCGGGAGGGGGAGACCCAGTACTTC.

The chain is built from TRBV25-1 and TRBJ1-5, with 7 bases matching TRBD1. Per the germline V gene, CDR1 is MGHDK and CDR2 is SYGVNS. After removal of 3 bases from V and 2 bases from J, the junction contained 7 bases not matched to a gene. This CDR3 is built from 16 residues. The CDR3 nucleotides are TGTGCCAGCAGTGACACAGGGGTCGCGGGCAATCAGCCCCAGCATTTT. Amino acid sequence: CASSDTGVAGNQPQHF.

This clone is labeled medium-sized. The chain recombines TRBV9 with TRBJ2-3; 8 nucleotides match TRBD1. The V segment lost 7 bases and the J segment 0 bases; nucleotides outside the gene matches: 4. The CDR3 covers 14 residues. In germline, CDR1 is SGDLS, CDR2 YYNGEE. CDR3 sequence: CASRGQASTDTQYF. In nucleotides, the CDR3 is TGTGCCAGCCGGGGACAGGCTAGCACAGATACGCAGTATTTT.

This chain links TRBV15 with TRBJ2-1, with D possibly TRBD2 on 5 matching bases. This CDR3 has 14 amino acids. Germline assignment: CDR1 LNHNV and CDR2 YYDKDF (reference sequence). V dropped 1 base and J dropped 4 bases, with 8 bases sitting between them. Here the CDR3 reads CATSRAAEYNEQFF. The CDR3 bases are TGTGCCACCAGCAGAGCAGCGGAGTACAATGAGCAGTTCTTC.

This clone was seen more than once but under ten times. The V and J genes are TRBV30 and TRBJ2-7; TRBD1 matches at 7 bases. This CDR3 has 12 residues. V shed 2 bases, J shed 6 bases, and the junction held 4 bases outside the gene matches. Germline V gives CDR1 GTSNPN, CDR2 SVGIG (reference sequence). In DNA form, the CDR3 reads TGTGCCTGGAGTCGACAGGGTCGCGAGCAGTACTTC. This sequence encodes CAWSRQGREQYF.

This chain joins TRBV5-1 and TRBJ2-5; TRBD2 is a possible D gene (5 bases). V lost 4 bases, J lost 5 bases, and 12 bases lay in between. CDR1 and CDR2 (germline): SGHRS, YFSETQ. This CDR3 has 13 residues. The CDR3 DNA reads TGCGCCAGCAGCCTTCCGGGATTGGAGACCCAGTACTTC. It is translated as CASSLPGLETQYF.

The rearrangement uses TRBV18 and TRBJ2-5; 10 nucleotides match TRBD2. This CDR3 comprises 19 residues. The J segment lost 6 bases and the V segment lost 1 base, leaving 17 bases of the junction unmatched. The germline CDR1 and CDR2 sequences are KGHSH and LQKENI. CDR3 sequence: CASSPRTSGETLLWKTQYF. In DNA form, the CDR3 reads TGTGCCAGCTCACCACGGACTAGCGGAGAGACTCTTCTTTGGAAGACCCAGTACTTC.

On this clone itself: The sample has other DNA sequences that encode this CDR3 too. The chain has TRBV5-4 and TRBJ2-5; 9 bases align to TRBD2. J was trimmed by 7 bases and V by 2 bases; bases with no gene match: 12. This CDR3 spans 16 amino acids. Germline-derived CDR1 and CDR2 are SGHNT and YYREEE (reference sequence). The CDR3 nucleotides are TGTGCCAGCAGCTTAGACTCGCGGGAGGGCCCTCGGACCCAGTACTTC. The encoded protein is CASSLDSREGPRTQYF. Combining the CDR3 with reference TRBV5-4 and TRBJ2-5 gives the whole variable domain ETGVTQSPTHLIKTRGQQVTLRCSSQSGHNTVSWYQQALGQGPQFIFQYYREEENGRGNFPPRFSGLQFPNYSSELNVNALELDDSALYLCASSLDSREGPRTQYFGPGTRLLVL.

The CDR3 sequence: CASSSDASGRYQETQYF. The CDR3 nucleotides read TGTGCCAGCAGCTCGGATGCTAGCGGAAGGTACCAAGAGACCCAGTACTTC. This chain uses TRBV11-3 with TRBJ2-5; 7 nucleotides match TRBD2. The CDR3 spans 17 residues. Germline V gene sequence: CDR1 SGHNT, CDR2 YENEEA. V dropped 4 bases and J dropped 0; count of bases not matched to a gene: 11.